The rows below give T cell receptor beta chains drawn from one sample of a study of T cells in Graves' hyperthyroidism and ophthalmopathy. TCRdb independently ran MiXCR on the multiplex PCR reads; one entry per CDR3 protein. Of hundreds of thousands of distinct CDR3 sequences listed, 45% were seen once; the top ten hold under 8%. The sequencing sample was made of peripheral blood or thyroid tissue (not recorded which). The receptors shown here come from an adult man with Graves' disease, either hyperthyroidism or ophthalmopathy (not recorded which). Each CDR3 is given with its conserved first and last residue. The D gene is left open where the match is weak. Rows may omit the clone size; those that give it use once, few, many or a size class.

j_call d_call clone_size v_call cdr3_length cdr3_aa cdr3_nt
TRBJ2-2 TRBD1 . TRBV29-1 13 CSGETGSPRELFF TGCAGCGGCGAGACAGGGAGTCCGAGGGAGCTGTTTTTT
TRBJ2-5 TRBD1 . TRBV29-1 17 CSVEDRKDREYQETQYF TGCAGCGTTGAAGATCGCAAGGACAGGGAGTACCAAGAGACCCAGTACTTC
TRBJ2-5 . many TRBV11-2 14 CASSLQQKGETQYF TGTGCCAGCAGCTTACAGCAGAAGGGAGAGACCCAGTACTTC
TRBJ2-7 TRBD1 many TRBV19 14 CASTRQGGSYEQYF TGTGCCAGCACCCGACAGGGGGGATCCTACGAGCAGTACTTC
TRBJ1-1 . . TRBV29-1 17 CSVEELGPRARDTEAFF TGCAGCGTTGAAGAACTCGGACCGCGGGCCAGGGACACTGAAGCTTTCTTT
TRBJ2-7 TRBD2 . TRBV7-9 14 CASSGTGLVDEQYF TGTGCCAGCAGCGGAACGGGACTAGTCGACGAGCAGTACTTC
TRBJ1-1 . . TRBV5-1 15 CASSGDPVLISEAFF TGCGCCAGCAGTGGGGACCCCGTTCTCATATCGGAAGCTTTCTTT
TRBJ2-7 . many TRBV19 12 CASSFPEGEQYF TGTGCCAGTAGTTTCCCGGAGGGTGAGCAGTACTTC
TRBJ1-5 . . TRBV25-1 14 CASSLGAPNQPQHF TGTGCCAGCAGTTTAGGGGCCCCCAATCAGCCCCAGCATTTT
TRBJ1-4 TRBD1 . TRBV29-1 14 CSNRQGTGQEKLFF TGCAGCAACAGACAGGGGACAGGGCAAGAAAAACTGTTTTTT
TRBJ2-7 . . TRBV12-3/TRBV12-4 13 CASGFPRSYEQYF TGTGCTAGTGGTTTCCCTAGAAGCTACGAGCAGTACTTC
TRBJ1-2 . . TRBV20-1 15 CSATIPVGGGDGYTF TGCAGTGCTACCATCCCAGTGGGCGGGGGTGACGGCTACACCTTC
TRBJ1-2 TRBD1 many TRBV29-1 12 CSVETGDYGYTF TGCAGCGTTGAGACAGGGGATTATGGCTACACCTTC
TRBJ2-7 . many TRBV29-1 13 CSVEGNGEYEQYF TGCAGCGTTGAGGGGAATGGGGAATACGAGCAGTACTTC
TRBJ1-3 . once TRBV10-3 15 CAIRETESSGNTIYF TGTGCCATCAGGGAGACAGAAAGCTCTGGAAACACCATATATTTT
TRBJ2-5 . once TRBV20-1 12 CSADRHQETQYF TGCAGTGCTGACAGGCACCAAGAGACCCAGTACTTC
TRBJ2-5 . once TRBV15 13 CATSRGAGETQYF TGTGCCACCAGCAGGGGGGCCGGGGAGACCCAGTACTTC
TRBJ1-1 TRBD1 . TRBV29-1 11 CSVGTGNEAFF TGCAGCGTCGGGACAGGGAATGAAGCTTTCTTT